A selection of T cell receptor beta chains follows, all from one sample in a study of blood T cell repertoires in COVID-19. Here immunoSEQ multiplex PCR was the method, and the copy in TCRdb shows in-frame clones only, minus some. The sample consists of some 310,000 clones, around 87% of them appearing once. Sequencing was done on a sample of peripheral blood. The receptors here all came from a woman aged 40-49 years with COVID-19, enrolled during active disease. The CDR3 runs from the conserved cysteine through the conserved F or W. D genes are given only for firm matches. Size is omitted from some rows. Given values are once, few, many or a class for expanded clones.

d_gene	v_gene	j_gene	abundance	CDR3nt	CDR3aa
-	TRBV25-1	TRBJ2-1	-	TGTGCCAGCAGTGATCTAGCGCCATACAATGAGCAGTTCTTC	CASSDLAPYNEQFF
-	TRBV28	TRBJ1-3	-	TGTGCCAGCGGACGCCTTATCGGGAGCTCTGGAAACACCATATATTTT	CASGRLIGSSGNTIYF
-	TRBV6-5	TRBJ2-7	-	TGTGCCAGCCACAGGGAGTACTCCTACGAGCAGTACTTC	CASHREYSYEQYF
-	TRBV11-1	TRBJ1-1	-	TGTGCCAGCAGCTCTCAGGGGACTGAAGCTTTCTTT	CASSSQGTEAFF
-	TRBV12-3/TRBV12-4	TRBJ2-5	-	TGTGCCAGCACCCCGCCAGGGCAAGAGACCCAGTACTTC	CASTPPGQETQYF
TRBD1	TRBV5-1	TRBJ1-2	-	TGCGCCAGCAGCTTGGTTCCGACAGGGGCTTCGTCGGGCTATGGCTACACCTTC	CASSLVPTGASSGYGYTF
TRBD1	TRBV7-3	TRBJ2-2	-	TGTGCCAGCAGCTCCCTTGGACAGGGGCCCGGGGAGCTGTTTTTT	CASSSLGQGPGELFF
-	TRBV21-1	TRBJ2-1	-	TGTGCCAGCAGCAAACTATTTCCTCAAGAGACTAGCGGGGGGCCAACCAAATACAATGAGCAGTTCTTC	CASSKLFPQETSGGPTKYNEQFF
-	TRBV29-1	TRBJ1-5	-	TGCAGCGCCCTGTCAGGTGTCAATCAGCCCCAGCATTTT	CSALSGVNQPQHF
TRBD2	TRBV25-1	TRBJ2-3	-	TGTGCCAGCAGTAGCGGGATGCATACGCAGTATTTT	CASSSGMHTQYF
TRBD2	TRBV6-1	TRBJ2-2	-	TGTGCCAGCAGTGAAGCGGCTAGCGGGAGATCCGGGGAGCTGTTTTTT	CASSEAASGRSGELFF
-	TRBV12-2	TRBJ1-6	-	TGTGCAAGTCGCTTAGCCCCCAACCCGTGGACAGATAATTCACCCCTCCACTTT	CASRLAPNPWTDNSPLHF
-	TRBV12-3/TRBV12-4	TRBJ1-1	-	TGTGCCAGCAGTCCCGGGGGGTCCCGGGCTTTCTTT	CASSPGGSRAFF
-	TRBV19	TRBJ2-1	-	TGTGCCAGTAGTATTGCCAGCTACAATGAGCAGTTCTTC	CASSIASYNEQFF
-	TRBV6-2/TRBV6-3	TRBJ1-3	few	TGTGCCAGCAGTTACTCAGAGAGCTCTGGAAACACCATATATTTT	CASSYSESSGNTIYF